This T cell receptor (beta chain) was sequenced during a study of blood T cell repertoires in COVID-19. The method was immunoSEQ multiplex PCR; TCRdb's version includes in-frame clones alone and lacks a portion of them. The sample yields 95,000 to 110,000 clones, over 75% seen once. Sequencing input: peripheral blood. This clonotype originated in a human donor in a cohort sampled during active COVID-19.

The CDR3 is CASSATNSPLHF. The DNA for the CDR3 is TGTGCCAGCAGCGCTACTAATTCACCCCTCCACTTT. The V and J genes are TRBV9 and TRBJ1-6, with no clear D. The CDR3 has 12 residues. Germline V gene data show CDR1 as SGDLS and CDR2 as YYNGEE. The V and J ends lost 3 bases and 6 bases respectively, with 4 bases between them.